The 10 T cell receptor beta chains listed next were all sequenced from one sample in a study of cytomegalovirus exposure and HLA in healthy donors. PCR used 60 Vbeta primers and 13 Jbeta primers. The repertoire was sequenced with immunoSEQ multiplex PCR; TCRdb's copy has only in-frame clones and lacks some. The profile shows some 200,000 clones, 85% to 90% of them singletons. Sequenced input: PBMCs. The receptors were sampled from a woman aged 18-29 years in good health and CMV-seronegative.

J is TRBJ2-1 and V is TRBV6-6; 7 bases agree with TRBD1. CDR1 and CDR2 from the germline V gene are MNHNY and SVGAGI (reference sequence). This CDR3 comprises 16 residues. V trimming: 3 bases; J trimming: 7 bases; junction bases outside the gene matches: 12. The CDR3: CASSYGDRRLANEQFF. As DNA, the CDR3 is TGTGCCAGCAGTTATGGGGACAGACGGCTTGCAAATGAGCAGTTCTTC.

This sequence joins TRBV6-5 and TRBJ2-7; tentative D call: TRBD1 (6 bases). Deletions cut 5 bases from V and 2 bases from J, with 16 bases between. Germline loops: CDR1 MNHEY, CDR2 SVGAGI. The CDR3 extends over 15 amino acids. CDR3 amino acids: CASSPKQGPTYEQYF. CDR3 bases: TGTGCCAGCAGTCCGAAACAGGGCCCGACCTACGAGCAGTACTTC.

The chain couples TRBV7-9 to TRBJ2-1; 9 positions agree with TRBD1. Germline CDR1 is SEHNR and CDR2 is FQNEAQ (reference sequence). This CDR3 has 18 amino acids. V shed 2 bases and J 7 bases; nucleotides not matched to a gene: 15. In DNA, the CDR3 is TGTGCCAGCAGCTTACCGTTCGGCCCCGGGACAGGGATGAATGAGCAGTTCTTC. This encodes CASSLPFGPGTGMNEQFF.

The chain couples TRBV25-1 to TRBJ1-1; D gene unclear. The CDR3 contains 13 residues. Trimming took 1 base from V and 8 from J, leaving 11 bases between them. Germline V CDR1 and CDR2: MGHDK, SYGVNS. The CDR3 bases are TGTGCCAGCAGTGAATTCATAGCAGCCGAAGCTTTCTTT. Translating it yields CASSEFIAAEAFF.

The V call is TRBV7-2, the J call TRBJ2-7; D possibly corresponds to TRBD2 (6 bases). Trimming shortened V by 5 bases and J by 1 base, and 15 bases separated the two germline ends. The germline CDR1 and CDR2 sequences are SGHTA and FQGNSA. The CDR3 runs to 15 residues. The CDR3 protein is CASSESGEASYEQYF. For the CDR3, the DNA is TGTGCCAGCAGCGAATCGGGAGAGGCGTCCTACGAGCAGTACTTC. Combining the CDR3 with reference TRBV7-2 and TRBJ2-7 gives the whole variable domain GAGVSQSPSNKVTEKGKDVELRCDPISGHTALYWYRQSLGQGLEFLIYFQGNSAPDKSGLPSDRFSAERTGGSVSTLTIQRTQQEDSAVYLCASSESGEASYEQYFGPGTRLTVT.

V usage is TRBV5-1 and J usage is TRBJ2-1; 9 bases agree with TRBD2. V gave up 4 bases and J gave up 9 bases; unmatched junction bases: 11. Germline V lookup: CDR1 SGHRS, CDR2 YFSETQ. This CDR3 is 15 amino acids long. The DNA for the CDR3 is TGCGCCAGCAGCCCTACCGGGACTAGCTGGGGTGAGCAGTTCTTC. It encodes CASSPTGTSWGEQFF.

This clone was found a few times. This same CDR3 is encoded by further DNA sequences in the sample. The rearrangement joins TRBV7-2 to TRBJ2-5; no firm D call. This CDR3 contains 12 residues. Germline V gives CDR1 SGHTA, CDR2 FQGNSA. V was shortened by 5 bases and J by 0 bases, with 4 bases between the two germline ends. The CDR3 protein is CASSRYQETQYF. In DNA, the CDR3 is TGTGCCAGCAGCCGGTACCAAGAGACCCAGTACTTC.

Note on this clone: The same CDR3 can be traced to other DNA sequences in this sample. The V and J genes are TRBV20-1 and TRBJ1-4, with 7 bases matching TRBD1. The germline V gene has CDR1 DFQATT and CDR2 SNEGSKA (reference sequence). The CDR3 spans 11 residues. Trimming at V came to 3 bases and at J to 8 bases, leaving 0 bases not matched to a gene. The CDR3 region is CSARDREKLFF. The CDR3 DNA is TGCAGTGCTAGGGACAGGGAAAAACTGTTTTTT.

To note about this clone: One end of the junction does not line up with germline, which may come from a read error. The rearrangement joins TRBV10-1 to TRBJ2-7; D not resolved. Germline V lookup: CDR1 WNHNN, CDR2 SYGVQD (reference sequence). CDR3 length: 13 amino acids. CDR3 in amino acids: CASSESNDPPRRF. DNA of the CDR3: TGCGCCAGCAGTGAGTCTAACGACCCGCCGAGGCGCTTC.

This rearrangement joins TRBV9 to TRBJ1-1; perhaps TRBD1 as D (5 bases). CDR3 length equals 13 residues. The germline V gene has CDR1 SGDLS and CDR2 YYNGEE. V gave up 3 bases and J gave up 0 bases, with 6 bases separating them. As DNA, the CDR3 is TGTGCCAGCAGCGAGGACATGAACACTGAAGCTTTCTTT. This gives the protein CASSEDMNTEAFF.